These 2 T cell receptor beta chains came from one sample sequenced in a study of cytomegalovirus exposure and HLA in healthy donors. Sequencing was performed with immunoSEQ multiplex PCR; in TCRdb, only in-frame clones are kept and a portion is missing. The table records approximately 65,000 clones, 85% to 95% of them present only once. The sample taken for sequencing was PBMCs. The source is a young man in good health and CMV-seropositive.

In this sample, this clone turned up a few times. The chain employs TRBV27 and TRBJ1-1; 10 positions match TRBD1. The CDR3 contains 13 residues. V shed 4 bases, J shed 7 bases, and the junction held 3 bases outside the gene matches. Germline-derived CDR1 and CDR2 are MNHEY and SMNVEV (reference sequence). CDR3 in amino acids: CASSWDRGGEAFF. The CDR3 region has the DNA TGTGCCAGCAGTTGGGACAGGGGTGGTGAAGCTTTCTTT.

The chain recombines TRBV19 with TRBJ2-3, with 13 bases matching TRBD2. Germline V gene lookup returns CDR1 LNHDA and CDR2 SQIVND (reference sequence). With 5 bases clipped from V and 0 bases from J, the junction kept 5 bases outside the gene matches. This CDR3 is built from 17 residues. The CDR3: CASSARLAGGSTDTQYF. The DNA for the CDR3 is TGTGCCAGTAGTGCTCGACTAGCGGGAGGTAGCACAGATACGCAGTATTTT.